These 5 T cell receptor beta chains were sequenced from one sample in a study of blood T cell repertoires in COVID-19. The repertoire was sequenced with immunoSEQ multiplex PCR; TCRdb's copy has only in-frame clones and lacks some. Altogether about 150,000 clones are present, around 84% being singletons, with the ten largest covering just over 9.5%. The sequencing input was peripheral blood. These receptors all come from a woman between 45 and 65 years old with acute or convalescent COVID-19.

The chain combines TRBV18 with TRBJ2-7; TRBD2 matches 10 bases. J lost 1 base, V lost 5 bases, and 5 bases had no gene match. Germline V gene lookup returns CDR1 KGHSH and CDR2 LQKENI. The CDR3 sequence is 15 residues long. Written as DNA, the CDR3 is TGTGCCAGCTCAGAGACTAGCGGGTGGTCCTACGAGCAGTACTTC. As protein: CASSETSGWSYEQYF. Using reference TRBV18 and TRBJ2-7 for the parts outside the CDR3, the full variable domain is NAGVMQNPRHLVRRRGQEARLRCSPMKGHSHVYWYRQLPEEGLKFMVYLQKENIIDESGMPKERFSAEFPKEGPSILRIQQVVRGDSAAYFCASSETSGWSYEQYFGPGTRLTVT.

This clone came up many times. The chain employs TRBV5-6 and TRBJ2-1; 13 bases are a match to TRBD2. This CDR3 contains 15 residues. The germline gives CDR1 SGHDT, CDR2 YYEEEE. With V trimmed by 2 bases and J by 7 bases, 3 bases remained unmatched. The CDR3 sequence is CASSFQGLAGNEQFF. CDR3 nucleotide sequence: TGTGCCAGCAGCTTCCAGGGACTAGCGGGGAATGAGCAGTTCTTC.

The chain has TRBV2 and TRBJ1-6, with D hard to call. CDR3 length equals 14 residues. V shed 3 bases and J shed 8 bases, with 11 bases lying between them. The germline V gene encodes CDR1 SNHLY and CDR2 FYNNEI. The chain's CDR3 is CASSETFGDSPLHF. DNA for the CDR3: TGTGCCAGCAGTGAGACGTTCGGGGATTCACCCCTCCACTTT.

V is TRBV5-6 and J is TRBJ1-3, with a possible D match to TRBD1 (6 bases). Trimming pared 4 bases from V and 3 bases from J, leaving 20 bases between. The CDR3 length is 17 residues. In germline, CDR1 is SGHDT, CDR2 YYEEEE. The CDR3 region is CASSIQYRDKNGNTIYF. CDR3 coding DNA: TGTGCCAGCAGCATCCAGTACCGGGACAAAAATGGAAACACCATATATTTT. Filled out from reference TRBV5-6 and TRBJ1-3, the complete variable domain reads DAGVTQSPTHLIKTRGQQVTLRCSPKSGHDTVSWYQQALGQGPQFIFQYYEEEERQRGNFPDRFSGHQFPNYSSELNVNALLLGDSALYLCASSIQYRDKNGNTIYFGEGSWLTVV.

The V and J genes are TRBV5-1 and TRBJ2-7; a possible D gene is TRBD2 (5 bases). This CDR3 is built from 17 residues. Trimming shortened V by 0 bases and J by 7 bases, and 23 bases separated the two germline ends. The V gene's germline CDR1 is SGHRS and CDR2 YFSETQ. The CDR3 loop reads CASSLVAVGVSTGEQYF. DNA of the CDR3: TGCGCCAGCAGCTTGGTGGCGGTGGGCGTCTCGACGGGAGAGCAGTACTTC. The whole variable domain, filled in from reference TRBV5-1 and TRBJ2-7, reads KAGVTQTPRYLIKTRGQQVTLSCSPISGHRSVSWYQQTPGQGLQFLFEYFSETQRNKGNFPGRFSGRQFSNSRSEMNVSTLELGDSALYLCASSLVAVGVSTGEQYFGPGTRLTVT.